These 11 T cell receptor beta chains share one sample of origin, sequenced in a study of control samples from healthy donors and cancer patients. Produced via immunoSEQ multiplex PCR; TCRdb's table is partial and in-frame only. The table has roughly 100,000 clones, over 85% seen once. Sequencing used blood. These receptor sequences come from a human donor in good health. The donor label of this sample is uncertain.

This clone was counted once. V usage is TRBV7-6 and J usage is TRBJ2-2, with TRBD2 matching over 11 bases. CDR1 and CDR2 from the germline V gene are SGHVS and FNYEAQ. CDR3 length: 15 amino acids. J was trimmed by 7 bases and V by 5 bases; bases with no gene match: 6. The chain's CDR3 is CASSRIAGGGGELFF. The CDR3 bases are TGTGCCAGCAGCCGGATAGCGGGGGGGGGCGGGGAGCTGTTTTTT.

This chain uses TRBV4-1 with TRBJ2-7; the D gene is possibly TRBD2 (6 bases). This CDR3 is 17 amino acids long. Trimming shortened V by 0 bases and J by 0 bases, and 15 bases separated the two germline ends. Germline CDR1 is MGHRA and CDR2 is YSYEKL. CDR3 sequence (DNA): TGCGCCAGCAGCCAAGATCCGGTCGGGACTGACTCCTACGAGCAGTACTTC. It translates to CASSQDPVGTDSYEQYF.

The chain recombines TRBV24-1 with TRBJ2-3; no firm D call. The germline CDR1 and CDR2 sequences are KGHDR and SFDVKD. This CDR3 spans 14 amino acids. The V and J ends lost 5 bases and 1 base respectively, with 9 bases between them. The CDR3 is CATSAADGTDTQYF. CDR3 DNA: TGTGCCACCAGTGCCGCTGATGGCACAGATACGCAGTATTTT.

The chain recombines TRBV5-4 with TRBJ2-7, with TRBD1 as a possible D gene (6 bases). The CDR3 is 13 residues long. Germline V lookup: CDR1 SGHNT, CDR2 YYREEE (reference sequence). Trimming took 0 bases from V and 11 from J, leaving 15 bases between them. CDR3 bases: TGTGCCAGCAGCTTGGGGGACAATTTTTTGGAGTACTTC. This codes for CASSLGDNFLEYF.

V is TRBV19 and J is TRBJ1-2; no reliable D call. The CDR3 has 14 amino acids. Germline V gives CDR1 LNHDA, CDR2 SQIVND (reference sequence). Trimming shortened V by 3 bases and J by 0 bases, and 8 bases separated the two germline ends. CDR3 in DNA: TGTGCCAGTAGTATCGGTGAACCTAACTATGGCTACACCTTC. This gives the protein CASSIGEPNYGYTF.

This clone appeared a few times. This chain uses TRBV21-1 with TRBJ2-6; whether TRBD1, the table's D call, matches the DNA was not checked. TRBV21-1 is flagged as a pseudogene. The CDR3 has 20 residues. CDR3 bases: TGTGCCAGCAGCAAAGGGAGCTCCGGACAGGGATACTCTGGGGCCAACGTCCTGACTTTC. Translating it yields CASSKGSSGQGYSGANVLTF.

The CDR3 bases are TGCAGTGCTAGTGAGACGGTTGATCAGCCCCAGCATTTT. Its protein product is CSASETVDQPQHF. The chain joins TRBV20-1 to TRBJ1-5; D is undetermined. V shed 3 bases and J shed 5 bases, with 11 bases lying between them. The CDR3 totals 13 residues. Germline V lookup: CDR1 DFQATT, CDR2 SNEGSKA (reference sequence).

J is TRBJ2-1 and V is TRBV5-1, with 11 bases matching TRBD2. The CDR3 contains 14 residues. Germline V CDR1 and CDR2: SGHRS, YFSETQ. The V segment lost 0 bases and the J segment 8 bases; nucleotides outside the gene matches: 1. CDR3 sequence (DNA): TGCGCCAGCAGCTTGGTAGCGGGGGGGTATGAGCAGTTCTTC. Translated: CASSLVAGGYEQFF.

This clone showed up just a few times. The rearrangement links TRBV21-1 to TRBJ2-1. TRBV21-1 is a listed pseudogene. This CDR3 contains 15 residues. The CDR3 region has the DNA TGTGCCAGCGGTCCAGAGTTTCTTCACTTTAATGAGCAGTTCTTC. As protein: CASGPEFLHFNEQFF.

This chain joins TRBV19 and TRBJ2-4, with 7 bases aligning to TRBD1. Germline CDR1 reads LNHDA; CDR2 reads SQIVND (reference sequence). The CDR3 has 15 amino acids. V was pared by 5 bases and J by 1 base, with 5 bases of the junction left unmatched. CDR3 in amino acids: CASSRQGLAKNIQYF. The CDR3 region has the DNA TGTGCCAGTAGTCGACAGGGCCTGGCCAAAAACATTCAGTACTTC. The variable domain in full, with the rest retrieved from reference TRBV19 and TRBJ2-4, is DGGITQSPKYLFRKEGQNVTLSCEQNLNHDAMYWYRQDPGQGLRLIYYSQIVNDFQKGDIAEGYSVSREKKESFPLTVTSAQKNPTAFYLCASSRQGLAKNIQYFGAGTRLSVL.

V is TRBV7-3 and J is TRBJ2-2; the D gene is possibly TRBD1 (6 bases). V dropped 0 bases and J dropped 5 bases, with 22 bases sitting between them. The CDR3 covers 19 residues. Germline V gene sequence: CDR1 SGHTA, CDR2 FQGTGA. The CDR3 protein is CASSLTVSGVYRGTGELFF. As DNA, the CDR3 is TGTGCCAGCAGCTTAACGGTGTCAGGGGTTTATAGGGGAACCGGGGAGCTGTTTTTT.